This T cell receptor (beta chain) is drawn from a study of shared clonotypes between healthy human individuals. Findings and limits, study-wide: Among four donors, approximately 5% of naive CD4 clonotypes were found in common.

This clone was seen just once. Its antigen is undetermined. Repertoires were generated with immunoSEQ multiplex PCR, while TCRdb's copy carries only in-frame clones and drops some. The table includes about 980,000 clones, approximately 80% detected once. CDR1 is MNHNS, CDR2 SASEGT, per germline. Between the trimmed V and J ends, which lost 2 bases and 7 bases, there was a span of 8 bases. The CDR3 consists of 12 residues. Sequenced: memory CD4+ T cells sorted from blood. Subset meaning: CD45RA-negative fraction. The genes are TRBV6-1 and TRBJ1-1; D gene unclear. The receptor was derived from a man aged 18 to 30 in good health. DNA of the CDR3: TGTGCCAGCAGTGAAACGGCGAATGAAGCTTTCTTT. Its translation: CASSETANEAFF.